These 20 T cell receptor beta chains share one sample of origin, sequenced in a study of blood T cell repertoires in COVID-19. Sequencing used immunoSEQ multiplex PCR; TCRdb keeps in-frame clones, though not all of them. The table lists more than 70,000 clones, less than 90% of them singletons. Material: peripheral blood. The receptors stem from a man between 60 and 75 years old with acute or convalescent COVID-19.

The sample holds a few counts of this clone. V is TRBV19 and J is TRBJ1-5, with a tentative D call TRBD1 (6 bases). Trimming pared 3 bases from V and 5 bases from J, leaving 17 bases between. There are 16 residues in the CDR3. From germline, CDR1 is LNHDA and CDR2 SQIVND (reference sequence). The CDR3 sequence: CASSIQGSEGYQPQHF. The CDR3 bases are TGTGCCAGTAGTATCCAGGGGAGTGAAGGTTATCAGCCCCAGCATTTT.

This chain connects TRBV10-2 to TRBJ2-1, with 11 bases matching TRBD2. Germline CDR1 WSHSY, CDR2 SAAADI. The length of the CDR3 is 17 residues. V shed 7 bases, J shed 8 bases, and the junction held 16 bases outside the gene matches. The CDR3 reads CASTVSSGGAGLYEQFF. The CDR3 DNA reads TGCGCCAGCACTGTTAGTAGCGGGGGGGCGGGATTGTATGAGCAGTTCTTC.

CDR3 amino acids: CASSKRRTLSHNEKLFF. CDR3 nucleotides: TGTGCCAGCAGCAAAAGAAGGACTCTTAGTCACAATGAAAAACTGTTTTTT. The chain links TRBV21-1 to TRBJ1-4. TRBV21-1 is a pseudogene. The CDR3 sequence is 17 residues long.

This clone showed up just a few times. The genes are TRBV27 and TRBJ1-2; 12 bases are a match to TRBD1. The V gene's germline CDR1 is MNHEY and CDR2 SMNVEV (reference sequence). J was trimmed by 4 bases and V by 6 bases; bases with no gene match: 15. The CDR3 totals 18 residues. The CDR3 loop reads CASRQSPGTGGRIYGYTF. The CDR3 region has the DNA TGTGCCAGCAGACAAAGTCCCGGGACAGGGGGCCGGATCTATGGCTACACCTTC.

The chain combines TRBV2 with TRBJ2-1; TRBD2 is a possible D gene (6 bases). With 6 bases removed from V and 9 bases from J, the gap between germline ends came to 15 bases. Germline V lookup: CDR1 SNHLY, CDR2 FYNNEI. The CDR3 consists of 13 residues. DNA of the CDR3: TGTGCCAGCAGAGTAGCGGAGGGGTCTGAGCAGTTCTTC. Protein sequence: CASRVAEGSEQFF.

This clone was counted a single time. The V and J genes are TRBV3-1 (or the pseudogene TRBV3-2) and TRBJ1-2; TRBD1 matches 9 bases. CDR1 and CDR2 (germline): LGHDT, YNNKEL (reference sequence). The CDR3 sequence is 16 residues long. The J segment lost 2 bases and the V segment lost 4 bases, leaving 8 bases of the junction unmatched. The CDR3 region is CASSPGQGGDNYGYTF. The CDR3 DNA reads TGTGCCAGCAGCCCGGGACAGGGTGGGGACAACTATGGCTACACCTTC.

V gene TRBV7-2 combines with J gene TRBJ1-6; TRBD1 matches at 10 bases. This CDR3 comprises 17 residues. CDR1 SGHTA and CDR2 FQGNSA come from the germline V gene. The ends lost 1 base at V and 9 bases at J; junction bases unmatched: 9. The CDR3 DNA reads TGTGCCAGCAGCTTAGTTAGGGGACAGGGGAAAGCTTCACCCCTCCACTTT. Translated: CASSLVRGQGKASPLHF.

The V gene is TRBV11-3, the J gene TRBJ1-1; a weak D match, TRBD1 (6 bases). V shed 4 bases and J shed 1 base, with 10 bases lying between them. This CDR3 is built from 14 residues. CDR1 is SGHNT, CDR2 YENEEA, per germline. CDR3 sequence (DNA): TGTGCCAGCAGCTCTTCGACAGGGAACACTGAAGCTTTCTTT. Translating it yields CASSSSTGNTEAFF.

The rearrangement joins TRBV3-1 (or the pseudogene TRBV3-2) to TRBJ2-5; the D is unclear. Per germline, CDR1 LGHDT and CDR2 YNNKEL (reference sequence). This CDR3 is built from 12 residues. The V and J ends lost 3 bases and 4 bases respectively, with 6 bases between them. The CDR3 loop is CASSQGPETQYF. The DNA for the CDR3 is TGTGCCAGCAGCCAGGGCCCAGAGACCCAGTACTTC.

This chain connects TRBV18 to TRBJ1-1; perhaps TRBD1 as D (6 bases). The germline V gene encodes CDR1 KGHSH and CDR2 LQKENI. This CDR3 has 16 amino acids. The V and J ends lost 3 bases and 6 bases respectively, with 20 bases between them. The CDR3 coding sequence is TGTGCCAGCTCACCTACGACAGGTTCGGTAGGGGCTGAAGCTTTCTTT. Translation: CASSPTTGSVGAEAFF.

The chain couples TRBV12-3 or TRBV12-4 to TRBJ1-6; no reliable D call. Deletions cut 6 bases from V and 9 bases from J, with 12 bases between. The CDR3 has 13 amino acids. CDR3 in DNA: TGTGCCAGCAGGCCAGGATCCGGTTCACCCCTCCACTTT. Translation: CASRPGSGSPLHF.

The chain recombines TRBV7-8 with TRBJ2-1; D is perhaps TRBD1 (5 bases). Germline values: CDR1 SGHVS, CDR2 FQNEAQ. V was cut by 2 bases and J by 2 bases, with 13 bases left in between. This CDR3 has 16 amino acids. The CDR3 DNA sequence: TGTGCCAGCAGCTTATTCAGGGTGGGCGCCTACAATGAGCAGTTCTTC. Residues: CASSLFRVGAYNEQFF.

V is TRBV7-9 and J is TRBJ2-7, with TRBD2 matching over 14 bases. The V gene end was trimmed by 5 bases and the J gene end by 2 bases; junction bases not matched to a gene: 14. In germline, CDR1 is SEHNR, CDR2 FQNEAQ (reference sequence). The CDR3 totals 19 residues. The DNA of the CDR3 is TGTGCCAGCAGCACGACCGGGACTAGCGGGAGAAAGGTGACCTACGAGCAGTACTTC. Protein product: CASSTTGTSGRKVTYEQYF.

V gene TRBV11-2 combines with J gene TRBJ2-5, with D possibly being TRBD2 (5 bases). CDR3 length: 14 amino acids. Germline V gene data show CDR1 as SGHAT and CDR2 as FQNNGV. Trimming left V 1 base short and J 10 bases short, with 16 bases between. CDR3: CASSLARDLPNQYF. The CDR3 coding sequence is TGTGCCAGCAGCTTAGCCCGGGATCTGCCGAACCAGTACTTC.

The rearrangement joins TRBV25-1 to TRBJ1-2; no clear D. Germline CDR1 and CDR2: MGHDK and SYGVNS. V was clipped by 3 bases and J by 4 bases, with 12 bases between them. This CDR3 spans 14 amino acids. The CDR3 is CASSEFSRVYGYTF. As DNA, the CDR3 is TGTGCCAGCAGTGAGTTTAGTCGGGTCTATGGCTACACCTTC.

V usage is TRBV11-2 and J usage is TRBJ2-5; possibly TRBD1 for D (5 bases). Germline values: CDR1 SGHAT, CDR2 FQNNGV. Trimming removed 0 bases from V and 1 base from J, with 9 bases in between. The CDR3 length is 15 residues. The CDR3 sequence is CASSLDGQGQETQYF. For the CDR3, the DNA is TGTGCCAGCAGCTTAGATGGCCAGGGCCAAGAGACCCAGTACTTC.

V and J are TRBV2 and TRBJ1-5; 8 positions match TRBD1. With V trimmed by 6 bases and J by 0 bases, 7 bases remained unmatched. The CDR3 loop spans 16 amino acids. Germline V gene lookup returns CDR1 SNHLY and CDR2 FYNNEI. The CDR3 region is CASRSDRALSNQPQHF. CDR3 nucleotide sequence: TGTGCCAGCAGGTCGGACAGGGCCCTTAGCAATCAGCCCCAGCATTTT.

V is TRBV27 and J is TRBJ2-7, with a possible D match to TRBD1 (6 bases). The CDR3 spans 13 residues. Trimming cost V 4 bases and J 1 base, with 8 bases left between them. The germline CDR1 and CDR2 sequences are MNHEY and SMNVEV (reference sequence). The CDR3 loop is CASSYRDSYEQYF. In DNA, the CDR3 is TGTGCCAGCAGTTACAGGGATTCCTACGAGCAGTACTTC.

V usage is TRBV11-2 and J usage is TRBJ1-4; 9 positions match TRBD1. Germline V gene lookup returns CDR1 SGHAT and CDR2 FQNNGV. V dropped 5 bases and J dropped 8; count of bases not matched to a gene: 6. The CDR3 is made up of 14 amino acids. CDR3: CASSTTGGEEKLFF. In DNA, the CDR3 is TGTGCCAGCAGCACCACAGGGGGCGAGGAAAAACTGTTTTTT.

The chain carries TRBV3-1 (or the pseudogene TRBV3-2) and TRBJ1-1; TRBD1 is a possible D gene (5 bases). The CDR3 extends over 13 amino acids. Per germline, CDR1 LGHDT and CDR2 YNNKEL (reference sequence). Trimming pared 6 bases from V and 4 bases from J, leaving 12 bases between. The CDR3: CASSPLGGTEAFF. The CDR3 DNA is TGTGCCAGCAGTCCCCTCGGGGGCACTGAAGCTTTCTTT.